This TCR beta chain came from a study of shared clonotypes between healthy human individuals. Naive CD8 cells comprised CD45RO-negative, CCR7-positively selected cells, excluding terminally differentiated effector memory CD45RA+ cells. The data were produced by immunoSEQ multiplex PCR, yet TCRdb's version contains in-frame clones alone and is incomplete. The top ten clones hold about 0.22% of a sample with hundreds of thousands of clones, 96% of them seen once. V dropped 6 bases and J dropped 3; count of bases not matched to a gene: 13. Germline CDR1 SQVTM, CDR2 ANQGSEA. This CDR3 contains 15 residues.

The rearrangement joins TRBV29-1 to TRBJ2-5; 7 bases are shared with TRBD2. Sequenced: naive CD8+ T cells sorted from blood. The origin of this receptor is a man aged 25-45 years in good health. CDR3 in DNA: TGCAGCGTGACCCCTGTTGGGAGGGAAGAAGAGACCCAGTACTTC. Protein: CSVTPVGREEETQYF.